This T cell receptor beta chain appears in the sequencing data of a study of technical replicates of blood from several donors. This clone was seen only a few times. The repertoire was sequenced with immunoSEQ multiplex PCR; TCRdb's copy has only in-frame clones and lacks some. This table has 80,000 or so clones, roughly four fifths appearing once. This TCR derives from a human donor in good health. Some clones in this sample may be carry-over from other donors' samples. Source material: PBMCs.

In DNA, the CDR3 is TGTGCCAGTAGAGCCCACAGGAACACTGAAGCTTTCTTT. Its protein product is CASRAHRNTEAFF. This chain uses TRBV19 with TRBJ1-1; D remains ambiguous. CDR1 and CDR2 from the germline V gene are LNHDA and SQIVND (reference sequence). The V and J ends lost 6 bases and 1 base respectively, with 9 bases between them. This CDR3 region has 13 residues.